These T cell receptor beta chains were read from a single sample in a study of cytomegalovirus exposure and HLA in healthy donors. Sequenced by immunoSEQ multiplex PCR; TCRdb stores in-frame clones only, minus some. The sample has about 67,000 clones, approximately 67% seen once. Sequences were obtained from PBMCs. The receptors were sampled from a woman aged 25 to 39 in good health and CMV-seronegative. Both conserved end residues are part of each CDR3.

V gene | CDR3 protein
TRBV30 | CAWSVQEETQYF
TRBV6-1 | CASNPGGQGETQYF
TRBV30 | CAWSVRGGQETQYF
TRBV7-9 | CASSFFSGGYNEQFF
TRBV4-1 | CASSQVRLNTEAFF
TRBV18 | CASSPQGSTDTQYF
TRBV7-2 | CASSQNYNSPLHF
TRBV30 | CAWSARVSQPQHF
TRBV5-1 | CASSPGLAGSYNEQFF
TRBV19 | CASLNRGSNEQFF